This TCR beta chain was captured by sequencing in a study of regulatory T cells in long-lasting Graves disease. Germline V gene sequence: CDR1 MNHEY, CDR2 SVGEGT. The CDR3 sequence is 13 residues long. Trimming left V 6 bases short and J 0 bases short, with 8 bases between. Building of the TCR beta libraries involved iRepertoire HTBI primers and Arm-PCR of CDR3 regions. TCRdb reanalysed the multiplex PCR reads using MiXCR and keeps one entry per CDR3 protein. The sample records roughly 400,000 distinct CDR3 sequences, around 20% being singletons. The time point is: persistent/refractory GD, antithyroid drugs over 5 years with positive TRAb. From PBMCs, RNA was extracted and then used to make the TCR library.

Sample: peripheral blood mononuclear cells (PBMCs), taken when the disease was refractory, from a patient treated with antithyroid drugs. The clonotype was recovered from a female donor with Graves disease. This chain uses TRBV6-2 or TRBV6-3 with TRBJ1-1, with unresolved D. The CDR3 spells CASRPRMNTEAFF. In DNA form, the CDR3 reads TGTGCCAGCAGACCCAGGATGAACACTGAAGCTTTCTTT.